This record concerns one TCR beta chain sequence. The data derive from a study of T cell responses to AZD1222 COVID-19 vaccine. Sequenced by immunoSEQ multiplex PCR; TCRdb stores in-frame clones only, minus some. Of about 130,000 clones listed, 80% to 90% are singletons. CDR3 length: 13 residues. In germline, CDR1 is SGHAT, CDR2 FQDESV (reference sequence). V was pared by 5 bases and J by 7 bases, with 12 bases between. The V gene is TRBV11-1, the J gene TRBJ2-1, with unresolved D. Here the sequenced sample was peripheral blood, taken on day 0 of AZD1222 vaccination. The sequence came from an adult in good health. The CDR3 sequence: CASSSGPANEQFF. CDR3 in DNA: TGTGCCAGCAGCAGTGGACCCGCGAATGAGCAGTTCTTC.